One and the same sample provided the 21 T cell receptor beta chains below, sequenced in a study of human T cells and chemical hapten exposure. TCRdb fed the RACE reads into MiXCR, producing one record per CDR3 protein. The repertoire includes tens of thousands of distinct CDR3 sequences, approximately 9.5% of them detected once, and 9.6% sits in the top ten. Time point described: pre-sensitization, week 0. Treatment reported: therapeutic diphenylcyclopropenone sensitization with weekly scalp DPC. The template was total RNA from unfractionated whole blood. The sample here was whole blood, taken in connection with sensitization to the hapten diphenylcyclopropenone (DPC). The receptors were gathered from a woman in her thirties with alopecia areata. Some clones in this sample may be carry-over from other donors' samples.

This clonotype has a count of ten or more. V and J are TRBV28 and TRBJ2-7; D is ambiguous. CDR3 length equals 12 residues. Trimming shortened V by 5 bases and J by 3 bases, and 8 bases separated the two germline ends. CDR1 is MDHEN and CDR2 is SYDVKM in the germline V gene. This chain's CDR3 is CASSPDDYEQYF. As DNA, the CDR3 is TGTGCCAGCAGTCCAGACGACTACGAGCAGTACTTC.

This clonotype has ten or more counts. The V and J genes are TRBV20-1 and TRBJ2-3; 11 bases align to TRBD2. The V segment lost 6 bases and the J segment 5 bases; nucleotides outside the gene matches: 7. The CDR3 consists of 14 residues. The germline CDR1 and CDR2 sequences are DFQATT and SNEGSKA (reference sequence). This CDR3 reads CSAQTSGVGDTQYF. The DNA of the CDR3 is TGCAGTGCGCAGACTAGCGGGGTTGGAGATACGCAGTATTTT.

There are many counts of this clonotype. The chain recombines TRBV29-1 with TRBJ2-1; D is unresolved. The V end lost 4 bases, the J end lost 8 bases, and 9 bases lay between the germline ends. The CDR3 runs to 11 residues. Germline V CDR1 and CDR2: SQVTM, ANQGSEA. This chain's CDR3 is CSVGVGYEQFF. CDR3 DNA: TGCAGCGTTGGAGTCGGGTATGAGCAGTTCTTC.

This chain uses TRBV27 with TRBJ2-7; TRBD1 matches at 9 bases. The junction had 4 bases not matched to a gene; V was cut back by 4 bases and J by 3 bases. The CDR3 sequence is 14 residues long. Germline values: CDR1 MNHEY, CDR2 SMNVEV (reference sequence). The CDR3 nucleotides read TGTGCCAGCAGTTCCGCGACAGGGGGCTACGAGCAGTACTTC. This gives the protein CASSSATGGYEQYF.

CDR3 bases: TGTGCCAGCAGCCAGACAATGGGTGAAAAACTGTTTTTT. This encodes CASSQTMGEKLFF. The J gene is TRBJ1-4, the V gene TRBV14; D uncertain. The CDR3 runs 13 residues. Germline V CDR1 and CDR2: SGHDN, FVKESK. V lost 3 bases, J lost 7 bases, and 9 bases lay in between.

This clonotype was observed a handful of times. V is TRBV4-2 and J is TRBJ2-7, with a possible D match to TRBD1 (6 bases). Trimming stripped 3 bases from V and 4 bases from J, with 10 bases between. The CDR3 has 13 residues. Per germline, CDR1 LGHNA and CDR2 YNFKEQ. The CDR3 loop reads CASSHGQSYEQYF. Here the CDR3 DNA reads TGTGCCAGCAGCCATGGACAGTCGTACGAGCAGTACTTC.

This clonotype was counted only a few times. J is TRBJ2-4 and V is TRBV20-1; 8 bases map to TRBD1. Per germline, CDR1 DFQATT and CDR2 SNEGSKA (reference sequence). V shed 3 bases and J 3 bases; nucleotides not matched to a gene: 4. There are 14 residues in the CDR3. DNA of the CDR3: TGCAGTGCTAGCAACAGGGGGGTCAAAAACATTCAGTACTTC. Translating it yields CSASNRGVKNIQYF.

The sample holds a few counts of this clonotype. This chain uses TRBV12-3 or TRBV12-4 with TRBJ1-1; TRBD1 matches 8 bases. There are 15 residues in the CDR3. J gave up 0 bases and V 5 bases, and 5 bases lay outside the gene matches. This CDR3 is CASSHRQGMNTEAFF. CDR3 bases: TGTGCCAGCAGTCACAGACAGGGGATGAACACTGAAGCTTTCTTT.

This clonotype occurred many times. The rearrangement links TRBV20-1 to TRBJ1-1; no definite D call. Trimming pared 3 bases from V and 0 bases from J, leaving 8 bases between. Germline values: CDR1 DFQATT, CDR2 SNEGSKA (reference sequence). This CDR3 region has 13 residues. The chain's CDR3 is CSASSQLNTEAFF. For the CDR3, the DNA is TGCAGTGCTAGTTCGCAGCTGAACACTGAAGCTTTCTTT.

This clonotype has just a few counts. V gene TRBV19 combines with J gene TRBJ2-1, with D tentatively TRBD1 or TRBD2 (7 bases each). The CDR3 is 17 residues long. CDR1 and CDR2 (germline): LNHDA, SQIVND (reference sequence). V lost 4 bases and J lost 0, with 16 bases in between. CDR3 protein: CASSKGGGYGSYNEQFF. CDR3 bases: TGTGCCAGTAGTAAGGGAGGGGGCTATGGCTCCTACAATGAGCAGTTCTTC.

V gene TRBV5-1 combines with J gene TRBJ1-2; perhaps TRBD1 as D (5 bases). Trimming pared 0 bases from V and 4 bases from J, leaving 13 bases between. The CDR3 runs to 15 residues. Germline V gene sequence: CDR1 SGHRS, CDR2 YFSETQ. CDR3 nucleotide sequence: TGCGCCAGCAGCTTGGATTCAGGGAGTGGCTATGGCTACACCTTC. Encoded protein: CASSLDSGSGYGYTF.

This clonotype was seen only a few times. V and J are TRBV28 and TRBJ2-3; 8 bases map to TRBD2. With V trimmed by 5 bases and J by 2 bases, 9 bases remained unmatched. The CDR3 sequence is 16 residues long. Germline assignment: CDR1 MDHEN and CDR2 SYDVKM. The CDR3 here is CASSAGISGATDTQYF. The CDR3 coding sequence is TGTGCCAGCAGTGCTGGGATTAGCGGGGCCACAGATACGCAGTATTTT.

This clonotype has at least ten counts. Its ends do not fully match the called genes, so a read error is possible. V and J are TRBV18 and TRBJ1-2; 8 bases align to TRBD1. This CDR3 spans 18 amino acids. Germline CDR1 reads KGHSH; CDR2 reads LQKENI. CDR3 in amino acids: CASSPEDPIAGGHYGDTF. CDR3 bases: TGTGCCAGCTCACCAGAGGACCCAATCGCAGGGGGCCACTATGGCGACACCTTC.

This clonotype was recorded many times. This chain links TRBV6-1 with TRBJ2-5; TRBD2 agrees at 11 bases. J lost 0 bases, V lost 4 bases, and 1 base had no gene match. The CDR3 totals 15 residues. Germline V gene lookup returns CDR1 MNHNS and CDR2 SASEGT. The CDR3 coding sequence is TGTGCCAGCAGTGGGACTAGCGGGTACCAAGAGACCCAGTACTTC. As protein: CASSGTSGYQETQYF.

This clonotype turned up a few times. The chain couples TRBV6-2 or TRBV6-3 to TRBJ2-1, with D maybe TRBD1 (6 bases). The germline gives CDR1 MNHEY, CDR2 SVGEGT. The CDR3 covers 15 residues. Trimming stripped 6 bases from V and 3 bases from J, with 15 bases between. CDR3 residues: CASSQVRGYYNEQFF. CDR3 nucleotide sequence: TGTGCCAGCAGCCAAGTTAGGGGGTACTACAATGAGCAGTTCTTC.

This clonotype showed up many times. V is TRBV2 and J is TRBJ1-6, with D perhaps TRBD1 (5 bases). Trimming took off 7 bases at V and 9 bases at J, with 22 bases between the two ends. Germline CDR1 and CDR2: SNHLY and FYNNEI. The CDR3 consists of 16 residues. In DNA, the CDR3 is TGTGCCAGCATCCGGGACTCAAGCCGGGGAGGTTCACCCCTCCACTTT. As protein: CASIRDSSRGGSPLHF.

This clonotype has at least ten counts. The V gene is TRBV20-1, the J gene TRBJ2-5, with a possible D match to TRBD1 (5 bases). This CDR3 region has 12 residues. Germline V gene data show CDR1 as DFQATT and CDR2 as SNEGSKA (reference sequence). V lost 5 bases and J lost 2, with 9 bases in between. This CDR3 reads CSALDKQETQYF. For the CDR3, the DNA is TGCAGTGCTCTGGACAAGCAAGAGACCCAGTACTTC.

This clonotype has at least ten counts. The V and J genes are TRBV6-5 and TRBJ1-6; unclear D gene. The V and J ends lost 6 bases and 9 bases respectively, with 15 bases between them. The CDR3 is 14 amino acids. CDR1 and CDR2 (germline): MNHEY, SVGAGI. The CDR3 loop reads CASSSRRTVSPLHF. CDR3 DNA sequence: TGTGCCAGCAGCTCCAGGCGGACGGTTTCACCCCTCCACTTT.

This clonotype was counted many times. This chain joins TRBV5-1 and TRBJ2-1; TRBD1 might be the D (5 bases). V lost 5 bases, J lost 0 bases, and 15 bases lay in between. CDR3 length equals 16 residues. In germline, CDR1 is SGHRS, CDR2 YFSETQ. DNA for the CDR3: TGCGCCAGCAGAATACAGGTGATCAGCTCCTACAATGAGCAGTTCTTC. It yields the protein CASRIQVISSYNEQFF. The whole variable domain, remainder taken from reference TRBV5-1 and TRBJ2-1, is KAGVTQTPRYLIKTRGQQVTLSCSPISGHRSVSWYQQTPGQGLQFLFEYFSETQRNKGNFPGRFSGRQFSNSRSEMNVSTLELGDSALYLCASRIQVISSYNEQFFGPGTRLTVL.

This clonotype was seen a few times. The chain carries TRBV7-2 and TRBJ1-6; 8 nucleotides match TRBD1. Germline V CDR1 and CDR2: SGHTA, FQGNSA. The CDR3 consists of 13 residues. V was pared by 4 bases and J by 10 bases, with 3 bases of the junction left unmatched. The CDR3 region has the DNA TGTGCCAGCAGCTCACAGGGGGACTCACCCCTCCACTTT. As protein: CASSSQGDSPLHF. Combining the CDR3 with reference TRBV7-2 and TRBJ1-6 gives the whole variable domain GAGVSQSPSNKVTEKGKDVELRCDPISGHTALYWYRQSLGQGLEFLIYFQGNSAPDKSGLPSDRFSAERTGGSVSTLTIQRTQQEDSAVYLCASSSQGDSPLHFGNGTRLTVT.

This clonotype is judged medium-sized. The chain carries TRBV28 and TRBJ2-5; unclear D gene. Trimming left V 3 bases short and J 5 bases short, with 16 bases between. Looked up from germline, CDR1 is MDHEN and CDR2 is SYDVKM. This CDR3 has 15 residues. The CDR3 coding sequence is TGTGCCAGCAGTTTTTTGCTTGAAGGGCTGGAGACCCAGTACTTC. Protein product: CASSFLLEGLETQYF.